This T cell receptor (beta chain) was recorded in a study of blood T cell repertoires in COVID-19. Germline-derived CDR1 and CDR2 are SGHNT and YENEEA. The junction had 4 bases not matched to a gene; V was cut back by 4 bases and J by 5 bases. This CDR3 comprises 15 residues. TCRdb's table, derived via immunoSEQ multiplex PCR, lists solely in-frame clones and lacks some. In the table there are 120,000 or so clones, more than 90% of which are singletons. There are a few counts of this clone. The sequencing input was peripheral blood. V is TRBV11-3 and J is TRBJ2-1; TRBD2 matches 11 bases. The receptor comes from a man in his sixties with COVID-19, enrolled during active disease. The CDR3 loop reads CASSWDSGRDNEQFF. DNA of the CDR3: TGTGCCAGCAGCTGGGATAGCGGGAGGGACAATGAGCAGTTCTTC. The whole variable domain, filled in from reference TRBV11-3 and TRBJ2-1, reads EAGVVQSPRYKIIEKKQPVAFWCNPISGHNTLYWYLQNLGQGPELLIRYENEEAVDDSQLPKDRFSAERLKGVDSTLKIQPAELGDSAVYLCASSWDSGRDNEQFFGPGTRLTVL.